The 8 T cell receptor beta chains below all came from one sample that was sequenced in a study of regulatory T cells. Antigen specificity for these receptors is unknown. The primer mix had 52 TRBV and 13 TRBJ primers. Measured with immunoSEQ multiplex PCR; TCRdb has only the in-frame clones, and not every one. Of about 15,000 clones listed, around 83% are singletons. Overall study results and limits: In CD3G-deficient patients, conventional CD4+ T cells were enriched for hydrophobic CDR3 residues at positions 6 and 7.

The specimen was conventional CD4+ T cells sorted from blood. These receptors were collected from a person younger than 45 with CD3G deficiency.

The chain couples TRBV6-1 to TRBJ1-1; possible D gene TRBD1, 6 bases. Trimming left V 6 bases short and J 2 bases short, with 16 bases between. Germline CDR1 is MNHNS and CDR2 is SASEGT. This CDR3 is built from 15 residues. The CDR3 region is CASRGGHSRNTEAFF. The DNA of the CDR3 is TGTGCCAGCAGGGGGGGGCATAGCAGAAACACTGAAGCTTTCTTT.

The CDR3 nucleotides read TGTGCCAGCAGCTCTGACAGGGCCCACGAGCAGTACTTC. Translation: CASSSDRAHEQYF. The chain has TRBV7-9 and TRBJ2-7; 7 positions match TRBD1. Germline V gives CDR1 SEHNR, CDR2 FQNEAQ (reference sequence). With 4 bases clipped from V and 5 bases from J, the junction kept 5 bases outside the gene matches. This CDR3 spans 13 amino acids.

This chain connects TRBV5-1 to TRBJ2-3, with D uncertain. Germline V gene lookup returns CDR1 SGHRS and CDR2 YFSETQ. This CDR3 region has 15 residues. V lost 2 bases to trimming and J lost 0 bases, with 10 bases between them. CDR3 protein: CASSLRHYSTDTQYF. Here the CDR3 DNA reads TGCGCCAGCAGCTTAAGACATTATAGCACAGATACGCAGTATTTT.

This clone was seen a single time. V is TRBV18 and J is TRBJ1-1; D gene unclear. CDR3 length: 14 amino acids. V was trimmed by 6 bases and J by 0 bases, leaving 11 bases between them. Germline values: CDR1 KGHSH, CDR2 LQKENI. CDR3 sequence: CASSKTKLNTEAFF. CDR3 coding DNA: TGTGCCAGCTCCAAGACGAAGTTGAACACTGAAGCTTTCTTT.

CDR3 sequence: CASSPRGMNEQFF. Here the CDR3 DNA reads TGTGCCAGCTCACCACGGGGGATGAATGAGCAGTTCTTC. This rearrangement joins TRBV18 to TRBJ2-1; D is possibly TRBD1 or TRBD2 (5 bases each). The germline V gene has CDR1 KGHSH and CDR2 LQKENI. Trimming left V 1 base short and J 7 bases short, with 8 bases between. The CDR3 is 13 amino acids.

This clone was recorded only once. The chain couples TRBV28 to TRBJ2-3; D may be TRBD1 (5 bases). This CDR3 has 17 amino acids. Deletions cut 1 base from V and 4 bases from J, with 18 bases between. CDR1 is MDHEN, CDR2 SYDVKM, per germline. As DNA, the CDR3 is TGTGCCAGCAGTTTATTCGGCGCAGGGTTTCGGTCAGATACGCAGTATTTT. It encodes CASSLFGAGFRSDTQYF.

This clone appeared a few times. The gene calls are TRBV6-1 and TRBJ1-5; D gene ambiguous. V was trimmed by 2 bases and J by 7 bases, leaving 12 bases between them. Germline V CDR1 and CDR2: MNHNS, SASEGT. The CDR3 has 14 amino acids. The CDR3 DNA reads as TGTGCCAGCAGTGAAAGTGGGTCGCGACAGCCCCAGCATTTT. It translates to CASSESGSRQPQHF.

This chain links TRBV6-7 with TRBJ2-7, with D unresolved. TRBV6-7 is an ORF; its function is uncertain. With 6 bases removed from V and 2 bases from J, the gap between germline ends came to 11 bases. The CDR3 is 13 residues long. The CDR3 nucleotides are TGTGCCAGCAGCACAGATAGCACCTACGAGCAGTACTTC. This codes for CASSTDSTYEQYF.